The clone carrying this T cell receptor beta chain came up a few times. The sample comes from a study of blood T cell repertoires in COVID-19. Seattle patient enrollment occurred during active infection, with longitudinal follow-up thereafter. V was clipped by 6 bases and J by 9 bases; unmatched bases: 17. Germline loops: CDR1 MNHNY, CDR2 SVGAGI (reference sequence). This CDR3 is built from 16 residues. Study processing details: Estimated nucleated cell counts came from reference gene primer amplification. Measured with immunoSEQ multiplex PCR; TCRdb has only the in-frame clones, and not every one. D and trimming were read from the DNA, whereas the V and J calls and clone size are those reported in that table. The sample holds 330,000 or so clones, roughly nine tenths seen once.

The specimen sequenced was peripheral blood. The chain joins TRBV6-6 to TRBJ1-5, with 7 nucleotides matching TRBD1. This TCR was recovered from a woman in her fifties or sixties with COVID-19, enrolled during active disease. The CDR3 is CASSSGTAEIKPPQHF. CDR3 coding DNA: TGTGCCAGCAGCTCCGGGACAGCGGAAATCAAACCGCCCCAGCATTTT.